The 19 T cell receptor beta chains below were found in one sample sequenced in a study of T cell repertoires in cytomegalovirus infection. TCRdb re-called the reads through MiXCR, storing one row per CDR3 protein. The sample carries about 530,000 distinct CDR3 sequences, 26% recorded once. The sample consisted of PBMCs. The receptor source for this set is a human donor in good health (CMV status not recorded). Some clones in this sample may be carry-over from other donors' samples.

The chain carries TRBV28 and TRBJ1-2; TRBD1 is a possible D gene (5 bases). The CDR3 spans 15 residues. V lost 5 bases and J 3 bases, leaving 16 bases between the germline ends. CDR1 is MDHEN and CDR2 is SYDVKM in the germline V gene. The CDR3 DNA follows: TGTGCCAGCAGTCCGGGGGACCCGGGACACTATGGCTACACCTTC. It codes for CASSPGDPGHYGYTF.

This chain uses TRBV7-6 with TRBJ2-1; the match to TRBD2 covers 11 bases. Per germline, CDR1 SGHVS and CDR2 FNYEAQ. The V segment lost 5 bases and the J segment 3 bases; nucleotides outside the gene matches: 6. The length of the CDR3 is 16 residues. The CDR3 spells CASSNSGRARYNEQFF. CDR3 DNA: TGTGCCAGCAGCAATAGCGGGAGGGCCCGCTACAATGAGCAGTTCTTC. The full variable domain, in which reference TRBV7-6 and TRBJ2-1 provide the parts outside the CDR3, is GAGVSQSPRYKVTKRGQDVALRCDPISGHVSLYWYRQALGQGPEFLTYFNYEAQQDKSGLPNDRFSAERPEGSISTLTIQRTEQRDSAMYRCASSNSGRARYNEQFFGPGTRLTVL.

The gene calls are TRBV12-3 or TRBV12-4 and TRBJ2-2, with TRBD2 identical over 9 bases. This CDR3 contains 16 residues. The junction had 12 bases not matched to a gene; V was cut back by 7 bases and J by 6 bases. CDR3 bases: TGTGCCAGCACCCTCGCTAGCGGGATTGGAGCCGGGGAGCTGTTTTTT. Its translation: CASTLASGIGAGELFF.

CDR3 amino acids: CASGSEGYYGYTF. CDR3 nucleotide sequence: TGTGCTAGTGGTTCCGAGGGATACTATGGCTACACCTTC. V usage is TRBV12-5 and J usage is TRBJ1-2; D remains unclear. The V gene's germline CDR1 is LGHNT and CDR2 FRNRAP. The CDR3 is 13 amino acids. V lost 4 bases and J 3 bases, leaving 9 bases between the germline ends.

The sample holds a few counts of this clonotype. The V gene is TRBV7-3, the J gene TRBJ1-1; TRBD1 agrees at 8 bases. Per the germline V gene, CDR1 is SGHTA and CDR2 is FQGTGA. The CDR3 spans 16 residues. V was pared by 0 bases and J by 3 bases, with 6 bases of the junction left unmatched. As DNA, the CDR3 is TGTGCCAGCAGCTTAACAGGACAGGGTTTGGACACTGAAGCTTTCTTT. This codes for CASSLTGQGLDTEAFF.

This clonotype was seen ten or more times. V usage is TRBV11-2 and J usage is TRBJ2-1; 10 nucleotides match TRBD2. The CDR3 totals 13 residues. V was pared by 5 bases and J by 12 bases, with 7 bases of the junction left unmatched. Germline lookup yields CDR1 SGHAT and CDR2 FQNNGV. CDR3 region: CASSRTSGRGQFF. For the CDR3, the DNA is TGTGCCAGCAGCAGGACTAGCGGCCGGGGGCAGTTCTTC.

The chain uses TRBV7-4 and TRBJ1-5, with 10 bases matching TRBD1. Trimming at V came to 3 bases and at J to 0 bases, leaving 11 bases not matched to a gene. Germline V gene sequence: CDR1 SGHVT, CDR2 SQSDAQ. This CDR3 has 19 residues. The CDR3 nucleotides are TGTGCCAGCAGCTTTTACGGGACAGGGGAACGAAATAGCAATCAGCCCCAGCATTTT. It is translated as CASSFYGTGERNSNQPQHF.

To note about this clonotype: One base away lies a much larger clone, so this may be a sequencing read error. This likely comes from a read error, as the CDR3 has no conserved phenylalanine or tryptophan at its end. J is TRBJ1-6 and V is TRBV7-6; TRBD1 is a possible D gene (5 bases). V shed 5 bases and J shed 4 bases, with 15 bases lying between them. Germline CDR1 reads SGHVS; CDR2 reads FNYEAQ. CDR3 length: 16 residues. CDR3 bases: TGTGCCAGCAGCCCGCAGGGCGGCGTTTATAATTCACCCCTCCACGTT. This sequence encodes CASSPQGGVYNSPLHV.

This clonotype has only a few counts. The rearrangement links TRBV19 to TRBJ1-4, with D maybe TRBD1 (6 bases). Trimming removed 8 bases at V and 4 bases at J, with 11 bases between. This CDR3 is built from 13 residues. Germline V gene sequence: CDR1 LNHDA, CDR2 SQIVND (reference sequence). The CDR3 spells CASQGTRNEKLFF. The CDR3 nucleotides are TGTGCCAGTCAGGGGACCCGTAATGAAAAACTGTTTTTT.

The chain links TRBV28 to TRBJ2-2, with D tentatively TRBD2 (5 bases). The CDR3 runs 15 residues. Germline lookup yields CDR1 MDHEN and CDR2 SYDVKM. V dropped 7 bases and J dropped 1 base, with 13 bases sitting between them. CDR3 DNA sequence: TGTGCCAGCACCTCCCGAGAGGGGAACACCGGGGAGCTGTTTTTT. Amino acid sequence: CASTSREGNTGELFF.

This clonotype was seen ten or more times. The rearrangement links TRBV7-6 to TRBJ2-1; 10 nucleotides agree with TRBD2. Germline assignment: CDR1 SGHVS and CDR2 FNYEAQ. This CDR3 contains 15 residues. V was clipped by 2 bases and J by 2 bases; unmatched bases: 0. Here the CDR3 DNA reads TGTGCCAGCAGCTTAACTAGCGGGACCTACAATGAGCAGTTCTTC. Encoded protein: CASSLTSGTYNEQFF. The variable domain in full, completed from reference TRBV7-6 and TRBJ2-1, reads GAGVSQSPRYKVTKRGQDVALRCDPISGHVSLYWYRQALGQGPEFLTYFNYEAQQDKSGLPNDRFSAERPEGSISTLTIQRTEQRDSAMYRCASSLTSGTYNEQFFGPGTRLTVL.

This clonotype was seen a single time. The chain couples TRBV9 to TRBJ2-3, with 11 bases lining up with TRBD1. With 5 bases clipped from V and 4 bases from J, the junction kept 6 bases outside the gene matches. The CDR3 has 15 residues. Germline values: CDR1 SGDLS, CDR2 YYNGEE. The CDR3 reads CASRAGTGGADTQYF. The CDR3 DNA follows: TGTGCCAGCAGGGCCGGGACAGGGGGTGCAGATACGCAGTATTTT.

This chain uses TRBV10-3 with TRBJ1-2; D ambiguous. Germline values: CDR1 ENHRY, CDR2 SYGVKD. The CDR3 runs to 16 residues. The germline V and J ends were trimmed by 1 base and 0 bases, with 12 bases remaining between them. The CDR3: CAISEYRTDSNYGYTF. In nucleotides, the CDR3 is TGTGCCATCAGTGAGTATAGGACGGACTCTAACTATGGCTACACCTTC.

The chain is built from TRBV6-5 and TRBJ2-2; D could derive from TRBD1 or TRBD2 (5 bases each). This CDR3 is built from 15 residues. The germline CDR1 and CDR2 sequences are MNHEY and SVGAGI. Trimming stripped 5 bases from V and 4 bases from J, with 14 bases between. For the CDR3, the DNA is TGTGCCAGCAGTCCGGGACCCGTTCCCACCGGGGAGCTGTTTTTT. Translation gives CASSPGPVPTGELFF.

The V call is TRBV7-9, the J call TRBJ1-1; unclear D gene. The CDR3 is 14 residues long. CDR1 and CDR2 from the germline V gene are SEHNR and FQNEAQ (reference sequence). Trimming removed 2 bases from V and 1 base from J, with 8 bases in between. CDR3 in amino acids: CASSLINRNTEAFF. DNA for the CDR3: TGTGCCAGCAGCTTAATAAACAGGAACACTGAAGCTTTCTTT.

This clonotype was found many times. The chain joins TRBV7-6 to TRBJ2-5; a weak D match, TRBD2 (5 bases). The length of the CDR3 is 13 residues. Trimming left V 5 bases short and J 5 bases short, with 12 bases between. Germline values: CDR1 SGHVS, CDR2 FNYEAQ. The CDR3, as DNA: TGTGCCAGCAGCACTAGAATTGCGGAGACCCAGTACTTC. This sequence encodes CASSTRIAETQYF.

The V and J genes are TRBV6-1 and TRBJ1-5, with unresolved D. Germline V gives CDR1 MNHNS, CDR2 SASEGT. Trimming cost V 5 bases and J 0 bases, with 8 bases left between them. The CDR3 extends over 14 amino acids. The CDR3 sequence: CASSTGFSNQPQHF. In nucleotides, the CDR3 is TGTGCCAGCAGTACGGGTTTTAGCAATCAGCCCCAGCATTTT.

A few counts support this clonotype. The rearrangement uses TRBV6-8 and TRBJ1-1, with D unclear. V was shortened by 7 bases and J by 5 bases, with 8 bases between the two germline ends. The CDR3 loop spans 11 amino acids. Germline V lookup: CDR1 MNHGY, CDR2 SAAAGT. The CDR3 loop is CASISVTEAFF. The DNA for the CDR3 is TGTGCCAGCATTTCGGTGACTGAAGCTTTCTTT.

The rearrangement joins TRBV3-1 to TRBJ2-2; 7 nucleotides align to TRBD1. V was pared by 1 base and J by 7 bases, with 6 bases of the junction left unmatched. The CDR3 extends over 15 amino acids. Germline V gives CDR1 LGHDT, CDR2 YNNKEL (reference sequence). The CDR3 DNA reads as TGTGCCAGCAGCCAAGTGCCAGGGGGTGACGGGGAGCTGTTTTTT. Translated, it gives CASSQVPGGDGELFF. Using reference TRBV3-1 and TRBJ2-2 for the parts outside the CDR3, the full variable domain is DTAVSQTPKYLVTQMGNDKSIKCEQNLGHDTMYWYKQDSKKFLKIMFSYNNKELIINETVPNRFSPKSPDKAHLNLHINSLELGDSAVYFCASSQVPGGDGELFFGEGSRLTVL.